This T cell receptor beta chain was obtained from a study of T-cell reconstitution after alpha-beta-depleted transplantation in children (dated by TCRdb to about 2016). Study-level background: Using TCR repertoire profiling, the study followed T-cell immune reconstitution in a quantitative way in children after TCRalphabeta/CD19-depleted allogeneic hematopoietic cell transplantation.

The sample's treatment or condition label, in plain terms: allogeneic hematopoietic cell transplantation with graft depleted of TCRalphabeta T cells and CD19 B cells. TCRalphabeta/CD19-depleted allogeneic hematopoietic cell grafts were given to the transplant recipients, all of whom were children. CDR3 length: 13 amino acids, cysteine to phenylalanine. Only the CDR3 DNA stays, 39 bases, in frame from base 1. The CDR1 and CDR2 encoded by the germline V gene are SNHLY and FYNNEI. Trimming costs V 4 bases and J 0 bases, and their ends lie 7 bases apart. General conclusions and limits of the study: Hyperexpanded clone frequencies declined over subsequent months; after one year, T-cell counts and TCRbeta diversity were mostly attributed to newly produced T cells. The high TCRbeta diversity at day 60 in some patients was ascribed to recipient T cells and intrathymic progenitors that had survived conditioning. Apparently early alphabetaT-cell count recovery about two months after transplant reportedly relied on only several hundred rapidly expanded clones derived from non-depleted graft cells.

Libraries were made using PCR. The instrument given in TCRdb is Illumina HiSeq 2500. TCR library preparation used molecular barcoding, with unique molecular identifiers applied to normalize quantification of the TCRbeta repertoire. In TCRdb, the public reads were trimmed at Q25 with fastp and aligned with MiXCR, with productive beta chains retained. Rows with one shared CDR3 protein collapse into an entry with the most common genes and DNA. The sample data list hundreds of thousands of distinct CDR3 sequences, and about 12% of these were observed just once. The ten largest clones add up to 0.65% to 0.9% of the sample. This clonotype was detected many times. The antigen this receptor binds is unknown. No much larger clonotype is one base removed from it; base qualities were not supplied.

The sample in question was PBMCs, obtained before TCRalphabeta/CD19-depleted stem cell transplant. This receptor chain uses TRBV2 and TRBJ2-7; no D segment can be confidently identified. The sequence derives from a girl aged 2-10 years with congenital amegakaryocytic thrombocytopenia, due to receive a stem cell transplant. CDR3 reads: CASSGRSSYEQYF. DNA sequence: TGTGCCAGCAGTGGCCGGAGCTCCTACGAGCAGTACTTC.